The present TCR beta chain was sequenced within a study of CD8 T cells in Susac syndrome. The CDR3 is 13 residues long. The germline V gene has CDR1 PRHDT and CDR2 FYEKMQ (reference sequence). Deletions cut 5 bases from V and 3 bases from J, with 8 bases between. Reverse transcription of about 0.5 to 1 ug RNA used random hexamers. A multiplex approach, immunoSEQ multiplex PCR, amplified TCR beta CDR3 across 54 Vbeta and 13 Jbeta. TCRdb independently ran MiXCR on the immunoSEQ multiplex PCR reads; one entry per CDR3 protein. The sample lists a few hundred thousand distinct CDR3 sequences; 95% were seen once.

The specimen sequenced was CD4+ T cells from PBMCs. The genes are TRBV13 and TRBJ1-5; no clear D gene. The sequence came from a human donor with multiple sclerosis. The CDR3 coding sequence is TGTGCCAGCAGCATCGGACCCAATCAGCCCCAGCATTTT. It codes for CASSIGPNQPQHF.